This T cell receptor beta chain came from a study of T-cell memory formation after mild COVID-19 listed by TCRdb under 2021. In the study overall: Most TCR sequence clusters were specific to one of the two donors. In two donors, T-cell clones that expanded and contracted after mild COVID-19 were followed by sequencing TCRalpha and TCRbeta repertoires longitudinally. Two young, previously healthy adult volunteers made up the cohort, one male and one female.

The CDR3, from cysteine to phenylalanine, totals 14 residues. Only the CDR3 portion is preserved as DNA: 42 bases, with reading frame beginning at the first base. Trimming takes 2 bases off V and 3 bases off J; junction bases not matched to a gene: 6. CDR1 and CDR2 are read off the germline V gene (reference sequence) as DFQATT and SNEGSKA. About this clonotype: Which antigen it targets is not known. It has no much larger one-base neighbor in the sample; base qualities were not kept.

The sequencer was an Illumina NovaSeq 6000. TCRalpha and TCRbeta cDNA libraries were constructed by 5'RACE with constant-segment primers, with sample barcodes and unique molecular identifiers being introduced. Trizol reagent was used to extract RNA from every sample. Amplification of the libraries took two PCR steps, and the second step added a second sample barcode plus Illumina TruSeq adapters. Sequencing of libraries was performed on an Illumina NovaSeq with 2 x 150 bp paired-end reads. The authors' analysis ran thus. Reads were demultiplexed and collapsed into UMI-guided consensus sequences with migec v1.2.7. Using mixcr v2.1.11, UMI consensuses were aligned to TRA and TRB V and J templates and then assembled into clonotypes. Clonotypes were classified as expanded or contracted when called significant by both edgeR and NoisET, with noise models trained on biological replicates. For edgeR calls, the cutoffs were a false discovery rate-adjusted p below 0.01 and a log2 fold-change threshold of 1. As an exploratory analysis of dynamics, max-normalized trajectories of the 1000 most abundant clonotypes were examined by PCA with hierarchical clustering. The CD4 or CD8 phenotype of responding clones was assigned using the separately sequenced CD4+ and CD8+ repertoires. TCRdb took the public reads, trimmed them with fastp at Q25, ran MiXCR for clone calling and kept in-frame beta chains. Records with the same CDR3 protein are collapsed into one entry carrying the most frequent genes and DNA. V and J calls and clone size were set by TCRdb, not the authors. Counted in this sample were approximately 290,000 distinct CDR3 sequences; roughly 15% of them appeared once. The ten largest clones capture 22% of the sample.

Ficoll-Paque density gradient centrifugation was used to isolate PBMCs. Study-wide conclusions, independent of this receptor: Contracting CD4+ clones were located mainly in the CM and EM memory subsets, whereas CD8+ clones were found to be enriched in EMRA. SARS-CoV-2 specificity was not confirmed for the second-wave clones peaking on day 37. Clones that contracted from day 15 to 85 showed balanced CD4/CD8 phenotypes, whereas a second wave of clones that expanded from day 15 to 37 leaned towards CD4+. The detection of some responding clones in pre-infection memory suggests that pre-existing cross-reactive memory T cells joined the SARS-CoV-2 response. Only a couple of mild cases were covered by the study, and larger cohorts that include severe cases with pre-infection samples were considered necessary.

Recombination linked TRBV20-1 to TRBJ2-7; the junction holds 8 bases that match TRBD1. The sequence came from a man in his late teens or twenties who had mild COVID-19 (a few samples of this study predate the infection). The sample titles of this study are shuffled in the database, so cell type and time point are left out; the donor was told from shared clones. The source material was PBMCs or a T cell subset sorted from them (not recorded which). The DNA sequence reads TGCAGTGCTAGACCTTCCAGGGGGCGCTACGAGCAGTACTTC. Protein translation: CSARPSRGRYEQYF.